The sequence of this TCR beta chain was determined in a study of blood T cell repertoires in COVID-19 (dated by TCRdb to the early 2020s). Describing the broader study: Collaborator samples came from the United States, Italy and Spain and covered acute and convalescent phases of COVID-19. The prospective study material was composed of cDNA or gDNA derived from T cells, B-cell-depleted T cells, or PBMCs. The dataset comprised deeply sampled blood TCRbeta repertoires from subjects exposed to, actively infected with, or recovered from COVID-19. The repertoires were released in a freely available public database meant as a resource for research on the immune response to SARS-CoV-2. The samples were drawn from two sources: the first 160 participants of the ongoing ImmuneRACE study, and 1,254 subjects contributed by 6 global collaborators. Nearly every sample came with metadata listing a de-identified subject ID, COVID-19 status, age in years and sex. HLA class I and class II types, where available, came from metadata supplied by the sample provider rather than from assay-based typing.

The immunoSEQ Assay, a bias-controlled multiplex PCR, was used to amplify TCRbeta CDR3 regions from genomic DNA. As for the authors' bioinformatics: Within the assay, amplification of reference gene primers was used to estimate how many nucleated cells each sample contained. To quantify the absolute abundance of each unique TCRbeta CDR3 rearrangement, sequence reads were collapsed and filtered. For each sample, productive Simpson clonality was calculated by taking the square root of Simpson's diversity index across productive rearrangements. TCRdb stores this immuneACCESS table with in-frame sequences only. Part of the clones is absent; in the studies checked, under half of the shortfall reflects unresolved V genes, and no reason is known for the rest. The DNA gave D and trimming, while V, J and clone size come from that table. This sample has tens of thousands of clones in its table, and 85% to 95% of those were observed once. Approximately 2.2% of the sample is held by the ten biggest clonotypes.

The CDR3 goes from the cysteine to the phenylalanine over 12 residues. The only DNA kept is the CDR3, 36 bases in frame from the first base. The junction shows trimming of 8 bases on V and 8 bases on J, and the gene matches do not reach 11 bases of it. From the germline V gene, CDR1 is SQVTM and CDR2 is ANQGSEA. Note on this clone: Its antigen remains undetermined. Base-call qualities are not available, and no considerably larger clone is one nucleotide away.

Overall results and qualifications from the work: The amount of clinical and demographic metadata varied by source and participant and was provided uncurated.

Collaborating institutions collected whole blood in K2EDTA tubes following their own protocols. For TCRbeta analysis, collaborators shipped samples in one of three forms: frozen whole blood, isolated PBMCs, or DNA extracted from either of those sample types. The chain links TRBV29-1 with TRBJ1-2; 7 central nucleotides agree with TRBD1. This TCR came from a human donor with active COVID-19. The donor label of this sample is uncertain. Source material: peripheral blood. The CDR3 region has the sequence CSPRLQGQGYTF. The DNA is TGCAGCCCAAGGTTACAGGGACAGGGCTACACCTTC.